This T cell receptor (beta chain) is drawn from a study of shared clonotypes between healthy human individuals. Study-level background: Donors consisted of two women and a few men between 18 and 49. Study observations and caveats: Larger richness was generally estimated for naive than memory subsets.

Some clones are missing from TCRdb's copy, which holds only in-frame ones; the method was immunoSEQ multiplex PCR. The sample includes approximately 810,000 clones, almost 95% of them seen just once. Points on this clone: The antigen remains undetermined.

Naive CD8 cells comprised CD45RO-negative, CCR7-positively selected cells, excluding terminally differentiated effector memory CD45RA+ cells. V was cut by 5 bases and J by 0 bases, with 12 bases left in between. From germline, CDR1 is SGHTS and CDR2 YDEGEE. The CDR3 has 15 amino acids. This clonotype was obtained from a man younger than 40 in good health. V gene TRBV5-8 combines with J gene TRBJ2-1, with D possibly being TRBD1 (6 bases). Sample: naive CD8+ T cells sorted from blood. The CDR3: CASSNGQFSYNEQFF. The CDR3 DNA follows: TGTGCCAGCAGTAACGGACAGTTCTCCTACAATGAGCAGTTCTTC.